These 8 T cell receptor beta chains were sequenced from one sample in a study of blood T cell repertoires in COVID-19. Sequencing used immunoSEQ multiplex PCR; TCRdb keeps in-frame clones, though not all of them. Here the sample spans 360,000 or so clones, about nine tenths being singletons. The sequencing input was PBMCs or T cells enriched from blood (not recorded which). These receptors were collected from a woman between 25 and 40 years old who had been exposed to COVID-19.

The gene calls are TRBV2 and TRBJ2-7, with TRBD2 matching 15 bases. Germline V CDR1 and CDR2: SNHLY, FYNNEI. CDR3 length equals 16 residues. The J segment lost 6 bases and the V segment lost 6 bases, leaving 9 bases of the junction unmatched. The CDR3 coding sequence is TGTGCCAGCAGGGGATGGACTAGCGGGAGGGCCGGCGAGCAGTACTTC. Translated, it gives CASRGWTSGRAGEQYF.

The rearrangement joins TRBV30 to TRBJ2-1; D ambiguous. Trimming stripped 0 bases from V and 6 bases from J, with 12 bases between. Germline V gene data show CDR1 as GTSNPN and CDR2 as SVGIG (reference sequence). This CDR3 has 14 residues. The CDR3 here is CAWSVLGTGNEQFF. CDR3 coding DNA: TGTGCCTGGAGTGTACTTGGCACGGGCAATGAGCAGTTCTTC. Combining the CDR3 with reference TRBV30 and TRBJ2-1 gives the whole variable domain SQTIHQWPATLVQPVGSPLSLECTVEGTSNPNLYWYRQAAGRGLQLLFYSVGIGQISSEVPQNLSASRPQDRQFILSSKKLLLSDSGFYLCAWSVLGTGNEQFFGPGTRLTVL.

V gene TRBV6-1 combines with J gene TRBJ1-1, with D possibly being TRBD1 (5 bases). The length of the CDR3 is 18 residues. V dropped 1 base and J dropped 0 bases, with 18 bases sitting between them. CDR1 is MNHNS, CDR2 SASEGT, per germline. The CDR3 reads CASSEEYRIPIMNTEAFF. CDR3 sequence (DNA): TGTGCCAGCAGTGAAGAGTACAGGATACCTATCATGAACACTGAAGCTTTCTTT.

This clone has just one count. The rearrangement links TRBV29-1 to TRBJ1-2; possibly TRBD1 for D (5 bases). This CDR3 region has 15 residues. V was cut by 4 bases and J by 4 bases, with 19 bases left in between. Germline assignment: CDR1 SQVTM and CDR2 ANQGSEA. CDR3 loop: CSVAGGSGLSYGYTF. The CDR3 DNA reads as TGCAGCGTTGCCGGGGGGTCGGGCCTGAGCTATGGCTACACCTTC.

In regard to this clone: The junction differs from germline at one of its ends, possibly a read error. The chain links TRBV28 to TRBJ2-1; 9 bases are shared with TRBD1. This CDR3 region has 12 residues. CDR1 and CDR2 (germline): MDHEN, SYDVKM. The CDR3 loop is CASSPLGTGLIF. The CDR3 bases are TGTGCCAGCAGCCCCCTGGGGACAGGGTTAATCTTC.

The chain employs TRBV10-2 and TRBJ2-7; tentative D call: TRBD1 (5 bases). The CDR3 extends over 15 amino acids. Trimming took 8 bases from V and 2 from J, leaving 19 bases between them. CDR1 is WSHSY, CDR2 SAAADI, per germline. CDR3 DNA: TGCGCCAGCTCCGAAAGGGGCGGATCCACCTACGAGCAGTACTTC. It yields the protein CASSERGGSTYEQYF.

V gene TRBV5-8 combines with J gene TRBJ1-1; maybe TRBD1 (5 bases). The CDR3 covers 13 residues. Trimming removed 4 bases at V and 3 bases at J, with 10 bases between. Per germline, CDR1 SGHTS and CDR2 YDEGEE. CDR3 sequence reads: CASSPGGDTEAFF. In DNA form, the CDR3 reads TGTGCCAGCAGCCCCGGGGGAGACACTGAAGCTTTCTTT.

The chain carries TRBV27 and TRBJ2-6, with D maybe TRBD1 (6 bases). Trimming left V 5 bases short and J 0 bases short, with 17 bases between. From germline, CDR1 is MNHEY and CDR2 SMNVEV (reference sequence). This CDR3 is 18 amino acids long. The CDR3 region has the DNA TGTGCCAGCAGTCGCGTCCGGACAGCCTACTCTGGGGCCAACGTCCTGACTTTC. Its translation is CASSRVRTAYSGANVLTF.